The clone carrying this T cell receptor beta chain was observed a handful of times. What it binds is unknown. V was pared by 1 base and J by 3 bases, with 0 bases of the junction left unmatched. Germline assignment: CDR1 MNHNS and CDR2 SASEGT. The CDR3 covers 15 residues. The sample originates from a study of OX40 agonist ivuxolimab in advanced cancers. Study at large: Dose-escalation patients had hepatocellular carcinoma, melanoma, renal cell or head and neck cancer. Study-level findings and limits: The authors did not determine the antigen specificity of the expanded peripheral T cells. Some patients who did not respond also had low normalized T-cell clonal expansion. Average numbers of expanded clones were greater in CD8+ T cells than in CD4+.

Libraries were prepared by immunoSEQ multiplex PCR; TCRdb keeps only in-frame clonotypes and omits some of them. This table holds tens of thousands of clones, approximately 86% found once. V and J are TRBV6-1 and TRBJ2-2, with 9 bases fitting TRBD1. Sequencing was performed on CD4+ or CD8+ T cells sorted from blood, taken in a trial of the OX40 agonist ivuxolimab. This receptor was taken from an adult with an advanced solid tumor such as melanoma, head and neck, liver or kidney cancer. The CDR3: CASSEGTGDTGELFF. The CDR3 DNA reads as TGTGCCAGCAGTGAAGGGACAGGGGACACCGGGGAGCTGTTTTTT.